A selection of T cell receptor beta chains follows, all from one sample in a study of cytomegalovirus exposure and HLA in healthy donors. Profiling relied on immunoSEQ multiplex PCR, and the TCRdb table lists in-frame clones only, not all of them. The repertoire consists of over 80,000 clones, with 70% to 85% occurring once and the leading ten covering roughly 3.8%. Material for sequencing was PBMCs. The receptors derive from a man aged 50 to 59 in good health and CMV-seronegative. CDR3s include the opening cysteine and the closing phenylalanine or tryptophan. The order of the fields is CDR3 protein, CDR3 DNA, D gene, clone size, CDR3 length, V gene, J gene. The D gene is left open where the match is weak. Not every row has a clone size; where given, it reads once, few, many or a size class.

cdr3_aa: CASSLSGSGRINTQYF
cdr3_nt: TGTGCCAGCAGTTTATCTGGTAGCGGGAGGATCAATACGCAGTATTTT
d_call: TRBD2
clone_size: few
cdr3_length: 16
v_call: TRBV28
j_call: TRBJ2-3

cdr3_aa: CASSLRRDRGPRGYTF
cdr3_nt: TGTGCCAGCAGCTTAAGGCGGGACAGGGGGCCGAGGGGCTACACCTTC
d_call: TRBD1
clone_size: .
cdr3_length: 16
v_call: TRBV7-8
j_call: TRBJ1-2

cdr3_aa: CASSLGTWTDTQYF
cdr3_nt: TGTGCCAGCAGCTTAGGAACTTGGACAGATACGCAGTATTTT
d_call: .
clone_size: once
cdr3_length: 14
v_call: TRBV11-1
j_call: TRBJ2-3

cdr3_aa: CASSLTTGPNTGELFF
cdr3_nt: TGTGCCAGCAGCTTGACGACAGGGCCCAACACCGGGGAGCTGTTTTTT
d_call: TRBD1
clone_size: few
cdr3_length: 16
v_call: TRBV5-5
j_call: TRBJ2-2

cdr3_aa: CASSVGGHGEKLFF
cdr3_nt: TGTGCCAGCAGCGTGGGGGGTCACGGTGAAAAACTGTTTTTT
d_call: .
clone_size: .
cdr3_length: 14
v_call: TRBV9
j_call: TRBJ1-4

cdr3_aa: CASSSGTSGRAKPNEQFF
cdr3_nt: TGCGCCAGCAGCTCCGGGACTAGCGGGAGGGCCAAGCCTAATGAGCAGTTCTTC
d_call: TRBD2
clone_size: .
cdr3_length: 18
v_call: TRBV5-1
j_call: TRBJ2-1

cdr3_aa: CASSLDREGYTF
cdr3_nt: TGCGCCAGCAGCTTGGACAGGGAGGGCTACACCTTC
d_call: .
clone_size: once
cdr3_length: 12
v_call: TRBV5-1
j_call: TRBJ1-2

cdr3_aa: CASSYAGTGDTYGYTF
cdr3_nt: TGCGCCAGCAGCTATGCCGGGACAGGGGATACCTATGGCTACACCTTC
d_call: TRBD1
clone_size: .
cdr3_length: 16
v_call: TRBV5-1
j_call: TRBJ1-2

cdr3_aa: CASSASSGVGYEQYF
cdr3_nt: TGCGCCAGCAGCGCTTCTAGCGGTGTGGGCTACGAGCAGTACTTC
d_call: TRBD2
clone_size: once
cdr3_length: 15
v_call: TRBV5-1
j_call: TRBJ2-7

cdr3_aa: CASTNPTGNTEAFF
cdr3_nt: TGTGCCAGCACTAACCCGACAGGTAACACTGAAGCTTTCTTT
d_call: .
clone_size: once
cdr3_length: 14
v_call: TRBV6-5
j_call: TRBJ1-1

cdr3_aa: CASSLRTSAYNEQFF
cdr3_nt: TGCGCCAGCAGCTTGCGGACTAGCGCCTACAATGAGCAGTTCTTC
d_call: TRBD2
clone_size: .
cdr3_length: 15
v_call: TRBV5-1
j_call: TRBJ2-1

cdr3_aa: CASSNRGNTEAFF
cdr3_nt: TGTGCCAGTAGTAATAGGGGCAACACTGAAGCTTTCTTT
d_call: .
clone_size: .
cdr3_length: 13
v_call: TRBV19
j_call: TRBJ1-1

cdr3_aa: CASSFRQVTDTQYF
cdr3_nt: TGTGCCAGTAGTTTTCGACAGGTAACAGATACGCAGTATTTT
d_call: .
clone_size: .
cdr3_length: 14
v_call: TRBV19
j_call: TRBJ2-3

cdr3_aa: CASTRREKLFF
cdr3_nt: TGTGCCAGCACCCGCCGGGAAAAACTGTTTTTT
d_call: .
clone_size: .
cdr3_length: 11
v_call: TRBV28
j_call: TRBJ1-4

cdr3_aa: CASSPFGQGAWEKLFF
cdr3_nt: TGCGCCAGCAGCCCTTTCGGACAGGGGGCTTGGGAAAAACTGTTTTTT
d_call: TRBD1
clone_size: few
cdr3_length: 16
v_call: TRBV4-3
j_call: TRBJ1-4

cdr3_aa: CASSQVQGGGYTF
cdr3_nt: TGTGCCAGCAGCCAAGTTCAGGGGGGTGGCTACACCTTC
d_call: TRBD1
clone_size: .
cdr3_length: 13
v_call: TRBV14
j_call: TRBJ1-2

cdr3_aa: CASSPGQGDQPQHF
cdr3_nt: TGTGCCAGCTCACCCGGACAGGGGGATCAGCCCCAGCATTTT
d_call: TRBD1
clone_size: .
cdr3_length: 14
v_call: TRBV18
j_call: TRBJ1-5

cdr3_aa: CASSWAGNTEAFF
cdr3_nt: TGTGCCAGCAGTTGGGCGGGGAACACTGAAGCTTTCTTT
d_call: .
clone_size: .
cdr3_length: 13
v_call: TRBV6-5
j_call: TRBJ1-1

cdr3_aa: CASSPGLAGPPGTQYF
cdr3_nt: TGTGCCAGCAGTCCGGGACTAGCGGGGCCGCCGGGTACGCAGTATTTT
d_call: TRBD2
clone_size: .
cdr3_length: 16
v_call: TRBV28
j_call: TRBJ2-3

cdr3_aa: CAWSVGQYPSYEQYF
cdr3_nt: TGTGCCTGGAGTGTAGGACAGTACCCCTCCTACGAGCAGTACTTC
d_call: .
clone_size: .
cdr3_length: 15
v_call: TRBV30
j_call: TRBJ2-7

cdr3_aa: CASSELRGRDQETQYF
cdr3_nt: TGTGCCAGCAGTGAATTACGGGGTAGGGACCAAGAGACCCAGTACTTC
d_call: .
clone_size: .
cdr3_length: 16
v_call: TRBV25-1
j_call: TRBJ2-5

cdr3_aa: CASSSALAGQPPYEQYF
cdr3_nt: TGTGCCAGCAGCTCCGCCCTAGCGGGACAACCCCCCTACGAGCAGTACTTC
d_call: TRBD2
clone_size: .
cdr3_length: 17
v_call: TRBV5-4
j_call: TRBJ2-7

cdr3_aa: CASSGGQGRLAQFF
cdr3_nt: TGTGCCAGCAGTGGGGGACAGGGAAGATTGGCGCAGTTCTTC
d_call: TRBD1
clone_size: .
cdr3_length: 14
v_call: TRBV28
j_call: TRBJ2-1

cdr3_aa: CASSSGRARETQYF
cdr3_nt: TGTGCCAGCAGCAGCGGGAGGGCGCGGGAGACCCAGTACTTC
d_call: TRBD2
clone_size: .
cdr3_length: 14
v_call: TRBV7-2
j_call: TRBJ2-5

cdr3_aa: CASSRFTGSYNEQFF
cdr3_nt: TGTGCCAGCAGCCGTTTTACGGGATCCTACAATGAGCAGTTCTTC
d_call: .
clone_size: .
cdr3_length: 15
v_call: TRBV5-5
j_call: TRBJ2-1

cdr3_aa: CASSILPPSNRETQYF
cdr3_nt: TGCGCCAGCAGCATCCTCCCCCCTTCGAACAGGGAGACCCAGTACTTC
d_call: .
clone_size: .
cdr3_length: 16
v_call: TRBV5-1
j_call: TRBJ2-5

cdr3_aa: CATSRELGTGGEQYF
cdr3_nt: TGTGCCACCAGCAGAGAACTTGGGACGGGGGGCGAGCAGTACTTC
d_call: TRBD2
clone_size: .
cdr3_length: 15
v_call: TRBV15
j_call: TRBJ2-7

cdr3_aa: CASSLAPGQNSPLHF
cdr3_nt: TGTGCCAGCAGCTTGGCGCCGGGACAGAATTCACCCCTCCACTTT
d_call: TRBD1
clone_size: .
cdr3_length: 15
v_call: TRBV5-4
j_call: TRBJ1-6

cdr3_aa: CASGGGGVSYNEQFF
cdr3_nt: TGTGCCAGCGGGGGAGGAGGAGTATCCTACAATGAGCAGTTCTTC
d_call: .
clone_size: .
cdr3_length: 15
v_call: TRBV6-1
j_call: TRBJ2-1

cdr3_aa: CASQRDRVEGYTF
cdr3_nt: TGTGCCAGCCAAAGGGACAGGGTGGAAGGCTACACCTTC
d_call: TRBD1
clone_size: .
cdr3_length: 13
v_call: TRBV5-4
j_call: TRBJ1-2

cdr3_aa: CASSLWPGSEAFF
cdr3_nt: TGTGCCAGCAGTTTATGGCCGGGGTCTGAAGCTTTCTTT
d_call: .
clone_size: .
cdr3_length: 13
v_call: TRBV28
j_call: TRBJ1-1

cdr3_aa: CASGPGQGVYEQYF
cdr3_nt: TGTGCCAGCGGCCCCGGACAGGGGGTCTACGAGCAGTACTTC
d_call: TRBD1
clone_size: few
cdr3_length: 14
v_call: TRBV6-5
j_call: TRBJ2-7

cdr3_aa: CASSANGGSHTDTQYF
cdr3_nt: TGTGCCAGCAGCGCCAACGGGGGGTCCCACACAGATACGCAGTATTTT
d_call: TRBD2
clone_size: few
cdr3_length: 16
v_call: TRBV9
j_call: TRBJ2-3

cdr3_aa: CASSLWTSGRAGSDTQYF
cdr3_nt: TGCGCCAGCAGCTTGTGGACTAGCGGGAGGGCGGGTTCGGATACGCAGTATTTT
d_call: TRBD2
clone_size: .
cdr3_length: 18
v_call: TRBV5-1
j_call: TRBJ2-3

cdr3_aa: CASSDYRQGRSGNTIYF
cdr3_nt: TGCGCCAGCAGCGATTACAGACAGGGCCGCTCTGGAAACACCATATATTTT
d_call: TRBD1
clone_size: .
cdr3_length: 17
v_call: TRBV5-1
j_call: TRBJ1-3

cdr3_aa: CASSAWTGAVDTQYF
cdr3_nt: TGTGCCAGCAGTGCCTGGACAGGGGCGGTAGATACGCAGTATTTT
d_call: TRBD1
clone_size: .
cdr3_length: 15
v_call: TRBV6-1
j_call: TRBJ2-3

cdr3_aa: CASSFGGGQGNSPLHF
cdr3_nt: TGTGCCAGCAGCTTCGGCGGGGGACAGGGTAATTCACCCCTCCACTTT
d_call: TRBD1
clone_size: .
cdr3_length: 16
v_call: TRBV5-4
j_call: TRBJ1-6

cdr3_aa: CASSPPIGTGDEDTQYF
cdr3_nt: TGTGCCAGCAGCCCCCCTATAGGGACAGGGGATGAGGATACGCAGTATTTT
d_call: TRBD1
clone_size: .
cdr3_length: 17
v_call: TRBV7-9
j_call: TRBJ2-3